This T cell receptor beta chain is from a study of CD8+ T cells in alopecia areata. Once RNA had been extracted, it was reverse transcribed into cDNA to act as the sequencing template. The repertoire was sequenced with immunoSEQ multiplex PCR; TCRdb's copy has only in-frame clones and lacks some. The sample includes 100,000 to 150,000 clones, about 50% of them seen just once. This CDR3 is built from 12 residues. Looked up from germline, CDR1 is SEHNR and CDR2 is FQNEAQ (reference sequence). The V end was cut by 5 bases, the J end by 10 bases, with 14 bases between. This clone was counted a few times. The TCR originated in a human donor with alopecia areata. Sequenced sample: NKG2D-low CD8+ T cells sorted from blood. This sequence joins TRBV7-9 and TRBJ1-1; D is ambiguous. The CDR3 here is CASSGEGPGAFF. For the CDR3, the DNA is TGTGCCAGCAGCGGAGAAGGACCTGGAGCTTTCTTT.